The clone carrying this TCR beta chain was seen a few times. Trimming took 6 bases from V and 3 from J, leaving 11 bases between them. Germline values: CDR1 MNHEY, CDR2 SVGEGT. This CDR3 is built from 13 residues. Via MiXCR, TCRdb re-called the 5' RACE reads, giving one row per CDR3 protein. The sample yields a few hundred thousand distinct CDR3 sequences, roughly 19% seen once. This sample stems from a study of T-cell memory formation after mild COVID-19. The receptor was isolated from a man between 18 and 29 years old who had mild COVID-19 (a few samples of this study predate the infection). Cell type and time point are not known. The gene calls are TRBV6-2 or TRBV6-3 and TRBJ1-1; D call uncertain. Sequencing was done on a sample of PBMCs or a T cell subset sorted from them (not recorded which). DNA for the CDR3: TGTGCCAGCAGCTCAGAAGCCCACACTGAAGCTTTCTTT. Translated: CASSSEAHTEAFF.